This T cell receptor beta chain was identified during a study of Ad26.COV2.S vaccination and SARS-CoV-2 variants. Notes on the study in general: It is possible that the TCR breadth and depth analyses underestimated the total T cell responses. Placebo recipients and vaccine recipients were similar in non-spike TCR breadth. Higher spike-specific TCR breadth was found in vaccine recipients than in placebo recipients. Substantial post-vaccination breadth of spike-specific CD8+ and CD4+ T cell responses was reported.

V lost 3 bases to trimming and J lost 2 bases, with 11 bases between them. Germline CDR1 is KGHSH and CDR2 is LQKENI. This CDR3 spans 14 amino acids. Assay: immunoSEQ multiplex PCR; the TCRdb copy retains only in-frame clones and omits some. The sample lists 180,000 or so clones; around nine tenths were seen once. This clone is medium-sized. Its antigen is unknown. The clonotype comes from a human donor who had recovered from COVID-19. The chain couples TRBV18 to TRBJ2-7, with a weak D call TRBD1 (6 bases). The specimen comprised peripheral blood, sampled after recovery from COVID-19. CDR3 sequence: CASSPRDKAYEQYF. The CDR3 DNA reads TGTGCCAGCTCACCCCGGGACAAGGCCTACGAGCAGTACTTC.